Each of the 8 T cell receptor beta chains below was sequenced from the same sample in a study of T cells expressing NK-cell markers (dated by TCRdb to the early 2020s). Library preparation used 5' RACE. The run used an Illumina HiSeq 2000. After reprocessing by TCRdb, each CDR3 protein sequence is one entry, and no DNA is given. The sample has about 140,000 distinct CDR3 sequences on record. The ten most abundant clones make up less than 15% of the sample. Sequenced: blood T cells: a sorted CD56 or NKG2C T cell subset, CD4+ or CD8+ T cells, or bulk PBMC T cells (not recorded which). Every receptor here comes from a man between 18 and 29 years old in good health. Donor details come from another sample of the same person, matched by shared clones.

The chain has TRBV11-2 and TRBJ2-1; TCRdb indicates TRBD1, and absent DNA this call remains unverified. The CDR3 spans 17 residues. CDR1 SGHAT and CDR2 FQNNGV come from the germline V gene. The CDR3: CASSLYPGTGGNNEQFF.

V gene TRBV7-6 combines with J gene TRBJ2-4; absent DNA, TCRdb's TRBD2 call cannot be checked. Germline assignment: CDR1 SGHVS and CDR2 FNYEAQ. This CDR3 has 14 amino acids. CDR3 region: CASSGGRAKNIQYF.

The rearrangement links TRBV20-1 to TRBJ2-5. This CDR3 has 17 residues. Germline V gives CDR1 DFQATT, CDR2 SNEGSKA (reference sequence). CDR3 in amino acids: CSARDHATNYPQETQYF.

The CDR3 spells CASSHFGGGANTEAFF. This chain uses TRBV6-1 with TRBJ1-1; TCRdb reports TRBD1, a call that lacks DNA to check it against. Germline CDR1 is MNHNS and CDR2 is SASEGT. This CDR3 is 16 amino acids long.

J is TRBJ2-2 and V is TRBV5-1; the TCRdb call, TRBD1, lacks DNA for checking. The CDR3 length is 13 residues. CDR1 is SGHRS and CDR2 is YFSETQ in the germline V gene. CDR3 protein: CASSLQGTGELFF.

The V and J genes are TRBV9 and TRBJ2-7; with no DNA, the TCRdb D assignment of TRBD2 cannot be verified. CDR1 is SGDLS, CDR2 YYNGEE, per germline. The CDR3 has 17 amino acids. The CDR3: CASSGGGLAGDPYEQYF.

The V gene is TRBV12-3 or TRBV12-4, the J gene TRBJ2-5; TCRdb designates TRBD2, a call that cannot be tested without DNA. The CDR3 contains 12 residues. This chain's CDR3 is CASTPPEETQYF.

J is TRBJ2-5 and V is TRBV29-1; lacking DNA, the TRBD1 call made by TCRdb goes unchecked. CDR3 length equals 13 residues. From germline, CDR1 is SQVTM and CDR2 ANQGSEA. The CDR3 loop reads CSVESREWETQYF.